The T cell receptor (beta chain) described here comes from a study of CD8 T cells in ankylosing spondylitis. Study-wide results and caveats: Disease-linked clones bore a CD8+ phenotype, appearing relatively rarely in peripheral blood. What seemed typical of ankylosing spondylitis blood was a TCR beta motif built from eight highly homologous variants. A subset of motif variants has previously been described in the synovial fluid and blood of reactive arthritis.

For TCR beta, libraries came from quantitative 5'-RACE with molecular barcodes. TCRdb reanalysed the 5' RACE reads using MiXCR and keeps one entry per CDR3 protein. This sample yields roughly 180,000 distinct CDR3 sequences, of which around 13% are seen a single time; 16% belongs to the top ten. Notes on this clonotype: Its antigen remains unknown.

This receptor was identified in a male donor with ankylosing spondylitis or in good health (not recorded which). Sequenced material: blood, either unsorted or a sorted T cell fraction (not recorded which).

Here the CDR3 DNA reads TGTGCCAGCAGTTACTCGAAATCTGTGAGGGCGGAAGCTTTCTTT. It translates to CASSYSKSVRAEAFF. The genes are TRBV6-5 and TRBJ1-1; no clear D. V gave up 0 bases and J gave up 8 bases, with 16 bases separating them. The CDR3 spans 15 residues. Germline CDR1 and CDR2: MNHEY and SVGAGI.